These 19 T cell receptor beta chains were sequenced from one sample in a study of blood T cell repertoires in COVID-19. Libraries were prepared by immunoSEQ multiplex PCR; TCRdb keeps only in-frame clonotypes and omits some of them. In the table there are a few hundred thousand clones, roughly 86% of which are singletons. Sequencing used PBMCs or T cells enriched from blood (not recorded which). The origin of the receptors is a woman aged 30 to 39 who had been exposed to COVID-19.

The chain has TRBV27 and TRBJ1-6; D may be TRBD1 (5 bases). This CDR3 comprises 14 residues. The V gene lost 2 bases and the J gene lost 9 bases, with 11 bases spanning the gap. Germline V lookup: CDR1 MNHEY, CDR2 SMNVEV (reference sequence). CDR3 in amino acids: CASSLESRGSPLHF. The CDR3, as DNA: TGTGCCAGCAGTTTAGAATCTAGGGGTTCACCCCTCCACTTT.

This chain links TRBV7-6 with TRBJ1-6; 7 positions match TRBD1. The germline gives CDR1 SGHVS, CDR2 FNYEAQ. V dropped 4 bases and J dropped 2; count of bases not matched to a gene: 5. The CDR3 is 16 residues long. CDR3 loop: CASSSRQGAYNSPLHF. The CDR3 DNA reads TGTGCCAGCAGCTCAAGACAGGGCGCCTATAATTCACCCCTCCACTTT.

This clone appeared a single time. This rearrangement joins TRBV28 to TRBJ2-1, with 9 bases matching TRBD2. Germline assignment: CDR1 MDHEN and CDR2 SYDVKM. This CDR3 comprises 16 residues. The V segment lost 5 bases and the J segment 5 bases; nucleotides outside the gene matches: 10. CDR3 in amino acids: CASSPGGAGGNNEQFF. The CDR3 bases are TGTGCCAGCAGTCCCGGCGGGGCGGGAGGGAACAATGAGCAGTTCTTC.

The chain carries TRBV7-8 and TRBJ2-2, with D possibly matching TRBD2 (6 bases). The length of the CDR3 is 18 residues. Germline values: CDR1 SGHVS, CDR2 FQNEAQ. V was clipped by 1 base and J by 0 bases, with 15 bases between them. In DNA form, the CDR3 reads TGTGCCAGCAGCTTAGACACGGACGGGGGACCGAACACCGGGGAGCTGTTTTTT. Its translation is CASSLDTDGGPNTGELFF.

The chain is built from TRBV18 and TRBJ1-5, with D unclear. The germline gives CDR1 KGHSH, CDR2 LQKENI. The CDR3 has 14 residues. V shed 3 bases and J shed 7 bases, with 13 bases lying between them. CDR3 region: CASSPPSSGQPQHF. The CDR3 DNA reads as TGTGCCAGCTCACCTCCCTCAAGCGGACAGCCCCAGCATTTT. Full variable domain (rest looked up from reference TRBV18 and TRBJ1-5): NAGVMQNPRHLVRRRGQEARLRCSPMKGHSHVYWYRQLPEEGLKFMVYLQKENIIDESGMPKERFSAEFPKEGPSILRIQQVVRGDSAAYFCASSPPSSGQPQHFGDGTRLSIL.

This chain joins TRBV13 and TRBJ2-3; 12 bases agree with TRBD2. With V trimmed by 5 bases and J by 0 bases, 9 bases remained unmatched. Germline V CDR1 and CDR2: PRHDT, FYEKMQ (reference sequence). This CDR3 region has 18 residues. The CDR3 nucleotides are TGTGCCAGCAGCCCTAGCCCTGGGACTAGCGGGAGCACAGATACGCAGTATTTT. Its translation is CASSPSPGTSGSTDTQYF.

The rearrangement links TRBV28 to TRBJ1-1, with 10 positions matching TRBD1. Losses at the gene ends were 3 bases for V and 3 bases for J; bases not matched to a gene: 4. This CDR3 comprises 15 residues. Looked up from germline, CDR1 is MDHEN and CDR2 is SYDVKM. For the CDR3, the DNA is TGTGCCAGCAGTTTGCCCGGGACAGGGGACACTGAAGCTTTCTTT. It codes for CASSLPGTGDTEAFF.

This rearrangement joins TRBV28 to TRBJ1-5; D gene ambiguous. The CDR3 spans 14 residues. Germline V gene sequence: CDR1 MDHEN, CDR2 SYDVKM. V was shortened by 6 bases and J by 4 bases, with 13 bases between the two germline ends. CDR3 sequence reads: CASSPRRQNQPQHF. CDR3 nucleotide sequence: TGTGCCAGCAGCCCAAGGAGGCAGAATCAGCCCCAGCATTTT.

The chain recombines TRBV11-2 with TRBJ2-5; 11 bases align to TRBD2. V shed 3 bases, J shed 4 bases, and the junction held 4 bases outside the gene matches. CDR1 and CDR2 (germline): SGHAT, FQNNGV. The CDR3 is 15 residues long. The CDR3 loop reads CASSFTSGSTETQYF. CDR3 sequence (DNA): TGTGCCAGCAGCTTTACTAGCGGGAGTACAGAGACCCAGTACTTC.

J is TRBJ2-7 and V is TRBV18; weak D call: TRBD1 (6 bases). Trimming stripped 6 bases from V and 3 bases from J, with 18 bases between. Germline V gives CDR1 KGHSH, CDR2 LQKENI. CDR3 size: 15 residues. CDR3 coding DNA: TGTGCCAGCTCCATAAACAGGGATACGGTCTACGAGCAGTACTTC. It translates to CASSINRDTVYEQYF.

The gene calls are TRBV18 and TRBJ2-7; TRBD1 aligns across 9 bases. The CDR3 loop spans 13 amino acids. Trimming removed 5 bases from V and 6 bases from J; junction bases left unmatched: 5. The germline CDR1 and CDR2 sequences are KGHSH and LQKENI. CDR3 region: CASSRDRDSEQYF. The DNA of the CDR3 is TGTGCCAGCTCAAGGGACAGGGATAGCGAGCAGTACTTC.

In its sample, this clone was seen once. The J gene is TRBJ2-1, the V gene TRBV20-1; D not certain. This CDR3 spans 10 amino acids. V was cut by 3 bases and J by 6 bases, with 3 bases left in between. The germline CDR1 and CDR2 sequences are DFQATT and SNEGSKA (reference sequence). CDR3 amino acids: CSASLNEQFF. DNA of the CDR3: TGCAGTGCTAGTCTCAATGAGCAGTTCTTC.

This chain joins TRBV20-1 and TRBJ2-3; a possible D gene is TRBD1 (6 bases). Germline V gene data show CDR1 as DFQATT and CDR2 as SNEGSKA (reference sequence). Between the trimmed V and J ends, which lost 3 bases and 0 bases, there was a span of 10 bases. This CDR3 is 14 amino acids long. CDR3 bases: TGCAGTGCTAGTAAGGACAGCAGCACAGATACGCAGTATTTT. Translating gives CSASKDSSTDTQYF.

This clone was found a few times. V and J are TRBV4-2 and TRBJ1-6; TRBD1 matches at 12 bases. The CDR3 consists of 15 residues. The J segment lost 9 bases and the V segment lost 3 bases, leaving 3 bases of the junction unmatched. Germline lookup yields CDR1 LGHNA and CDR2 YNFKEQ. CDR3 sequence (DNA): TGTGCCAGCAGCCAGGGACAGGGGGCGGGTTCACCCCTCCACTTT. Protein: CASSQGQGAGSPLHF.

This chain uses TRBV28 with TRBJ1-2; D may be TRBD1 (5 bases). The CDR3 sequence is 14 residues long. CDR1 is MDHEN, CDR2 SYDVKM, per germline. V lost 5 bases and J lost 7, with 17 bases in between. CDR3 in amino acids: CASSPPPRQGGYTF. The CDR3 nucleotides read TGTGCCAGCAGTCCGCCCCCAAGGCAGGGTGGCTACACCTTC.

The chain combines TRBV5-1 with TRBJ1-4; possibly TRBD1 for D (5 bases). This CDR3 has 13 amino acids. The V gene lost 5 bases and the J gene lost 8 bases, with 13 bases spanning the gap. Germline V gene sequence: CDR1 SGHRS, CDR2 YFSETQ. CDR3 protein: CASSQGLGEKLFF. Here the CDR3 DNA reads TGCGCCAGCAGTCAGGGACTTGGGGAAAAACTGTTTTTT.

The chain employs TRBV3-1 (or the pseudogene TRBV3-2) and TRBJ2-7; 8 bases map to TRBD2. This CDR3 contains 14 residues. The ends lost 4 bases at V and 3 bases at J; junction bases unmatched: 5. Germline V lookup: CDR1 LGHDT, CDR2 YNNKEL (reference sequence). DNA of the CDR3: TGTGCCAGCAGCCCCGGACTAGCCAACTACGAGCAGTACTTC. Amino acids: CASSPGLANYEQYF.

The rearrangement links TRBV24-1 to TRBJ2-3; D is uncertain. Looked up from germline, CDR1 is KGHDR and CDR2 is SFDVKD. The CDR3 has 12 residues. Trimming pared 8 bases from V and 0 bases from J, leaving 5 bases between. CDR3 bases: TGTGCCACCACCGGGAGCACAGATACGCAGTATTTT. This sequence encodes CATTGSTDTQYF.

This clone has a handful of counts. The gene calls are TRBV18 and TRBJ2-5; TRBD1 is a possible D gene (6 bases). Trimming pared 2 bases from V and 5 bases from J, leaving 15 bases between. CDR1 is KGHSH, CDR2 LQKENI, per germline. This CDR3 comprises 15 residues. The DNA for the CDR3 is TGTGCCAGCTCACCAACACAGGGTGCCCGGGAGACCCAGTACTTC. This sequence encodes CASSPTQGARETQYF.